The T cell receptor beta chain under discussion was sequenced for a study of blood T cell repertoires in COVID-19. For the study at large: COVID-19 samples, acute and convalescent, were from the United States, Italy and Spain.

Sequencing used immunoSEQ multiplex PCR; TCRdb keeps in-frame clones, though not all of them. Of about 380,000 clones in the sample, 88% were seen once. Adults between about 18 and 89 years of age took part from under 30 US areas. Clinical histories supplied by participants themselves formed the basis of cohort assignment. Recovery among Cohort 3 donors was established by two negative PCRs, clearance, or symptom resolution. Specimen: PBMCs or T cells enriched from blood (not recorded which). The clonotype comes from a young woman who had recovered from COVID-19.

CDR3: CASSSGGITEAFF. The CDR3 bases are TGTGCCAGCAGTTCAGGGGGTATCACTGAAGCTTTCTTT. The rearrangement links TRBV6-5 to TRBJ1-1; TRBD1 matches 7 bases. The CDR3 sequence is 13 residues long. Per the germline V gene, CDR1 is MNHEY and CDR2 is SVGAGI. J lost 4 bases, V lost 4 bases, and 3 bases had no gene match.